This T cell receptor beta chain was found in a study of tumor-infiltrating lymphocytes in oesophageal squamous cell carcinoma listed by TCRdb under 2016. The library was produced with PCR. Sequencing was carried out with an Illumina HiSeq 2000. Clones were called with MiXCR by TCRdb after fastp trimmed the public reads at Q25, and only in-frame beta chains were retained. Rows are combined by CDR3 protein, so each entry shows the most common genes and DNA. The sample table holds 15,000 or so distinct CDR3 sequences, of which under 65% were seen once. Approximately 30% of the sample is in the top ten clones. According to the germline V gene (reference sequence), CDR1 reads SEHNR and CDR2 reads FQNEAQ. Measured from the cysteine to the phenylalanine, the CDR3 is 14 residues long. Of all the DNA, just the CDR3 is kept, 42 bases in frame from base 1. This clonotype was counted only a few times. Its specific antigen is unknown. The input lacks base qualities; no much larger clone sits a single base away.

The receptor's source is a female donor with esophageal squamous cell carcinoma. The sequenced sample was esophageal tumor tissue. Rearrangement joined TRBV7-9 to TRBJ2-5; the best D guess is TRBD2, with 5 bases matching. The J call could be wrong; TRBJ2-1 is a better fit for the DNA end. The CDR3 in this case is CASSAPRGGHEQFF. The bases are TGTGCCAGCAGCGCCCCTCGGGGTGGCCATGAGCAGTTCTTC.